Ten or more counts support the clone carrying this T cell receptor beta chain. What it binds is not known. This entry is derived from a study of T cell repertoires in cytomegalovirus infection. Study information: Based on public TCR beta signatures, there were indications of CMV infection and of a matching HLA type.

One entry per CDR3 protein, called by TCRdb with MiXCR from the reads. Of hundreds of thousands of distinct CDR3 sequences in the sample, 9% to 9.5% were seen once. CDR1 is SGHTA, CDR2 FQGNSA, per germline. V was shortened by 1 base and J by 6 bases, with 12 bases between the two germline ends. CDR3 length: 14 amino acids. Broader study findings: Pooled public TCR beta family frequency picked out CMV carriers with the relevant HLA. Ex vivo, HLA-C-restricted CMV-specific TCR beta clonotypes prevailed over the rest of the response.

The sequenced sample consisted of PBMCs. This sequence was found in a human donor in good health (CMV status not recorded). Some clones in this sample may be carry-over from other donors' samples. The rearrangement uses TRBV7-2 and TRBJ1-1; a weak D match, TRBD1 (5 bases). This chain's CDR3 is CASSLGGTSAEAFF. Written as DNA, the CDR3 is TGTGCCAGCAGCTTAGGCGGGACCTCGGCTGAAGCTTTCTTT. The whole variable domain, filled in from reference TRBV7-2 and TRBJ1-1, reads GAGVSQSPSNKVTEKGKDVELRCDPISGHTALYWYRQSLGQGLEFLIYFQGNSAPDKSGLPSDRFSAERTGGSVSTLTIQRTQQEDSAVYLCASSLGGTSAEAFFGQGTRLTVV.